The following is a T cell receptor (beta chain) sequence with its context. Its target is not known. This entry belongs to a study of cytomegalovirus exposure and HLA in healthy donors. Study background: Among the roughly 380 donors who were genotyped, approximately 84% fell in the genetic ancestry cluster that is associated with self-reported Caucasian donors. Findings and limits, study-wide: In vitro work confirmed that a few CMV-associated chains recognize CMV antigens. CMV serostatus alone was available as immune exposure information.

60 Vbeta and 13 Jbeta primers were used in PCR. Data came from immunoSEQ multiplex PCR; TCRdb stores just in-frame clones and leaves some out. The data hold 100,000 to 150,000 clones, with 65% to 85% observed a single time. V lost 1 base, J lost 1 base, and 10 bases lay in between. This CDR3 contains 15 residues. Germline V gene lookup returns CDR1 SGHTA and CDR2 FQGNSA. Specimen: PBMCs. The rearrangement links TRBV7-2 to TRBJ2-5, with D possibly TRBD2 on 6 matching bases. The clonotype originates from a man younger than 30 in good health and CMV-seropositive. The CDR3 sequence: CASSLGGRGQETQYF. For the CDR3, the DNA is TGTGCCAGCAGCTTAGGAGGGCGGGGCCAAGAGACCCAGTACTTC.